The 29 T cell receptor beta chains presented below share a single source sample, sequenced in a study of shared clonotypes between healthy human individuals. The table came from immunoSEQ multiplex PCR; TCRdb's copy has only in-frame clones and leaves some out. The sample lists roughly 2.5 million clones; 90% to 95% were seen once. Sequencing input: naive CD4+ T cells sorted from blood. Subset in this sample: CD45RA+ positively selected. The receptors shown here come from a man aged 18 to 30 in good health.

The CDR3 protein is CASSLRQGNTGELFF. The CDR3 coding sequence is TGTGCCAGCAGCCTCCGACAGGGGAACACCGGGGAGCTGTTTTTT. V is TRBV14 and J is TRBJ2-2; 7 bases are shared with TRBD1. The CDR3 has 15 residues. Per the germline V gene, CDR1 is SGHDN and CDR2 is FVKESK. The V gene end was trimmed by 4 bases and the J gene end by 1 base; junction bases not matched to a gene: 3. The complete variable domain, with remaining parts taken from reference TRBV14 and TRBJ2-2, reads EAGVTQFPSHSVIEKGQTVTLRCDPISGHDNLYWYRRVMGKEIKFLLHFVKESKQDESGMPNNRFLAERTGGTYSTLKVQPAELEDSGVYFCASSLRQGNTGELFFGEGSRLTVL.

The chain uses TRBV4-1 and TRBJ2-6; D gene uncertain. In germline, CDR1 is MGHRA, CDR2 YSYEKL. V was shortened by 4 bases and J by 0 bases, with 10 bases between the two germline ends. The CDR3 sequence is 16 residues long. Written as DNA, the CDR3 is TGCGCCAGCAGCCTCGGCCGGCGCTCTGGGGCCAACGTCCTGACTTTC. It is translated as CASSLGRRSGANVLTF.

Comment on this clone: This sample also contains other DNA sequences that code for the same CDR3. The rearrangement links TRBV9 to TRBJ2-5; either TRBD1 or TRBD2 may supply D (7 bases each). The V end lost 4 bases, the J end lost 4 bases, and 14 bases lay between the germline ends. The CDR3 is 14 amino acids. In germline, CDR1 is SGDLS, CDR2 YYNGEE. DNA for the CDR3: TGTGCCAGCAGCCCCAGGGGGGGAGGAGAGACCCAGTACTTC. Amino acids: CASSPRGGGETQYF. Variable domain in full (rest from reference TRBV9 and TRBJ2-5): DSGVTQTPKHLITATGQRVTLRCSPRSGDLSVYWYQQSLDQGLQFLIQYYNGEERAKGNILERFSAQQFPDLHSELNLSSLELGDSALYFCASSPRGGGETQYFGPGTRLLVL.

Note on this clone: One end of the junction fails to match germline, which may point to a read error. The genes are TRBV7-7 and TRBJ2-2; 10 bases agree with TRBD2. Germline assignment: CDR1 SSHAT and CDR2 FNYEAQ (reference sequence). This CDR3 is built from 14 residues. The CDR3 is CASKASGSTGELFF. In nucleotides, the CDR3 is TGTGCTAGCAAGGCTAGCGGGAGCACCGGGGAGCTGTTTTTT.

The chain carries TRBV4-3 and TRBJ2-3; weak D call: TRBD1 (5 bases). Germline V CDR1 and CDR2: LGHNA, YSLEER. CDR3 size: 15 residues. Trimming took 1 base from V and 1 from J, leaving 9 bases between them. The CDR3 DNA reads as TGCGCCAGCAGCCAAGTGCAGGGCCGCACAGATACGCAGTATTTT. This gives the protein CASSQVQGRTDTQYF.

The V call is TRBV5-5, the J call TRBJ2-3, with D unresolved. CDR3 length equals 15 residues. Germline-derived CDR1 and CDR2 are SGHKS and YYEKEE (reference sequence). V dropped 2 bases and J dropped 2 bases, with 12 bases sitting between them. The CDR3 reads CASSFPGAVTDTQYF. CDR3 sequence (DNA): TGTGCCAGCAGCTTTCCAGGTGCCGTCACAGATACGCAGTATTTT. The whole variable domain, filled in from reference TRBV5-5 and TRBJ2-3, reads DAGVTQSPTHLIKTRGQQVTLRCSPISGHKSVSWYQQVLGQGPQFIFQYYEKEERGRGNFPDRFSARQFPNYSSELNVNALLLGDSALYLCASSFPGAVTDTQYFGPGTRLTVL.

To note about this clone: Other DNA sequences in the sample encode the same CDR3. The rearrangement links TRBV5-1 to TRBJ1-1; D not resolved. The germline gives CDR1 SGHRS, CDR2 YFSETQ. The length of the CDR3 is 14 residues. The germline V and J ends were trimmed by 0 bases and 1 base, with 7 bases remaining between them. The CDR3 sequence: CASSLDPGNTEAFF. The DNA of the CDR3 is TGCGCCAGCAGCTTGGACCCCGGGAACACTGAAGCTTTCTTT.

The rearrangement joins TRBV6-1 to TRBJ1-6; D unclear. V lost 6 bases and J lost 6, with 9 bases in between. Germline CDR1 is MNHNS and CDR2 is SASEGT. CDR3 size: 13 residues. CDR3 coding DNA: TGTGCCAGCAGGGAGGGTTTTAATTCACCCCTCCACTTT. The encoded protein is CASREGFNSPLHF.

The V gene is TRBV28, the J gene TRBJ1-1; D call uncertain. This CDR3 is 11 amino acids long. V dropped 5 bases and J dropped 11 bases, with 12 bases sitting between them. Germline CDR1 and CDR2: MDHEN and SYDVKM. CDR3 protein: CASSGLLRAFF. The CDR3 DNA sequence: TGTGCCAGCAGTGGGCTTTTACGGGCTTTCTTT.

This chain links TRBV6-1 with TRBJ1-5; D may be TRBD1 (6 bases). Trimming took 3 bases from V and 8 from J, leaving 14 bases between them. The CDR3 runs 14 residues. Germline CDR1 and CDR2: MNHNS and SASEGT. DNA for the CDR3: TGTGCCAGCAGTGATCGGGGGGGCGTGGAGCCCCAGCATTTT. Protein sequence: CASSDRGGVEPQHF.

The chain couples TRBV5-4 to TRBJ2-7; D is unresolved. CDR3 length: 13 residues. V lost 5 bases to trimming and J lost 5 bases, with 14 bases between them. Germline CDR1 and CDR2: SGHNT and YYREEE (reference sequence). In nucleotides, the CDR3 is TGTGCCAGCAGTCCACAGACTCTTGACGAGCAGTACTTC. It specifies CASSPQTLDEQYF.

For the CDR3, the DNA is TGTGCCTGGGGACTAGCGGGAGGAGATACGCAGTATTTT. Protein: CAWGLAGGDTQYF. The V call is TRBV30, the J call TRBJ2-3; 14 bases agree with TRBD2. CDR3 length: 13 amino acids. Germline CDR1 GTSNPN, CDR2 SVGIG (reference sequence). V was pared by 5 bases and J by 5 bases, with 0 bases of the junction left unmatched.

This rearrangement joins TRBV21-1 to TRBJ2-3; the table calls TRBD1, which could not be checked here. TRBV21-1 is termed a pseudogene. There are 16 residues in the CDR3. CDR3 sequence (DNA): TGTGCCAGCAGTGTCCGGACAGGGGACCGCACAGATACGCAGTATTTT. Protein product: CASSVRTGDRTDTQYF.

As concerns this clone: The sample holds other DNA sequences that translate to the same CDR3. The chain couples TRBV5-1 to TRBJ1-1, with a possible D match to TRBD1 (5 bases). Germline V lookup: CDR1 SGHRS, CDR2 YFSETQ. This CDR3 is 14 amino acids long. Trimming stripped 2 bases from V and 0 bases from J, with 8 bases between. The CDR3 DNA follows: TGCGCCAGCAGCTTCACAGGAATGAACACTGAAGCTTTCTTT. Encoded protein: CASSFTGMNTEAFF.

The chain has TRBV9 and TRBJ2-5, with D tentatively TRBD1 (7 bases). Germline-derived CDR1 and CDR2 are SGDLS and YYNGEE. Deletions cut 3 bases from V and 7 bases from J, with 13 bases between. This CDR3 has 13 amino acids. The CDR3 reads CASSGAQGGTQYF. CDR3 DNA: TGTGCCAGCAGCGGAGCTCAGGGGGGGACCCAGTACTTC.

Here the CDR3 DNA reads TGTGCCTGGACGACTAGCGGGGGGGTTGGCAATGAGCAGTTCTTC. As protein: CAWTTSGGVGNEQFF. The rearrangement uses TRBV30 and TRBJ2-1; 14 nucleotides match TRBD2. The J segment lost 6 bases and the V segment lost 4 bases, leaving 5 bases of the junction unmatched. Germline CDR1 GTSNPN, CDR2 SVGIG (reference sequence). The CDR3 spans 15 residues. Full variable domain (rest looked up from reference TRBV30 and TRBJ2-1): SQTIHQWPATLVQPVGSPLSLECTVEGTSNPNLYWYRQAAGRGLQLLFYSVGIGQISSEVPQNLSASRPQDRQFILSSKKLLLSDSGFYLCAWTTSGGVGNEQFFGPGTRLTVL.

The chain has TRBV6-5 and TRBJ2-7; TRBD1 matches at 9 bases. The germline V gene encodes CDR1 MNHEY and CDR2 SVGAGI. The ends lost 7 bases at V and 2 bases at J; junction bases unmatched: 9. This CDR3 has 15 amino acids. CDR3 protein: CASTSGQGRTYEQYF. In nucleotides, the CDR3 is TGTGCCAGCACATCCGGACAGGGGAGAACCTACGAGCAGTACTTC.

The CDR3 coding sequence is TGTGCCAGCAGTTTAAACTCGCGGAGTAGCAATCAGCCCCAGCATTTT. This gives the protein CASSLNSRSSNQPQHF. The genes are TRBV27 and TRBJ1-5; no reliable D call. The germline V gene encodes CDR1 MNHEY and CDR2 SMNVEV (reference sequence). This CDR3 contains 16 residues. V was trimmed by 2 bases and J by 0 bases, leaving 11 bases between them.

This clone was recorded once. The rearrangement uses TRBV7-2 and TRBJ1-5; D perhaps matches TRBD1 (5 bases). CDR3 length: 14 amino acids. Germline V gene sequence: CDR1 SGHTA, CDR2 FQGNSA. Deletions cut 7 bases from V and 1 base from J, with 11 bases between. CDR3 DNA: TGTGCCAGCAAAACTGCAGGGAGCAATCAGCCCCAGCATTTT. Translated, it gives CASKTAGSNQPQHF.

This clone has only one observation. The junction shows a germline mismatch at one end, possibly a read error. V gene TRBV7-9 combines with J gene TRBJ1-1; no clear D gene. The CDR3 extends over 13 amino acids. Per germline, CDR1 SEHNR and CDR2 FQNEAQ (reference sequence). CDR3 nucleotide sequence: TGTGTCAGCAGCAAAGACGGGAACACTGAAGCTTTCTTT. Translation gives CVSSKDGNTEAFF.

The genes are TRBV6-6 and TRBJ2-1; 9 nucleotides align to TRBD2. The CDR3 sequence is 14 residues long. CDR1 is MNHNY, CDR2 SVGAGI, per germline (reference sequence). The trim removed 10 bases at V and 3 bases at J, leaving 7 bases unmatched. CDR3 bases: TGTGCCACCCTAGCGGGAAACCTCTACAATGAGCAGTTCTTC. Encoded protein: CATLAGNLYNEQFF.

The chain is built from TRBV6-1 and TRBJ1-4; unclear D gene. Germline V CDR1 and CDR2: MNHNS, SASEGT. The V end lost 2 bases, the J end lost 8 bases, and 3 bases lay between the germline ends. The CDR3 sequence is 11 residues long. CDR3 loop: CASSEREKLFF. Written as DNA, the CDR3 is TGTGCCAGCAGTGAAAGAGAAAAACTGTTTTTT.

The gene calls are TRBV4-3 and TRBJ2-7; D tentatively fits TRBD1 or TRBD2 (5 bases each). Germline V gene sequence: CDR1 LGHNA, CDR2 YSLEER. The CDR3 spans 16 residues. V shed 3 bases and J shed 0 bases, with 15 bases lying between them. CDR3 coding DNA: TGCGCCAGCAGCCATACAACCGGGACGAGCTCCTACGAGCAGTACTTC. Translating gives CASSHTTGTSSYEQYF.

The chain employs TRBV11-2 and TRBJ1-6; 9 bases match TRBD1. Trimming at V came to 6 bases and at J to 10 bases, leaving 7 bases not matched to a gene. The CDR3 totals 14 residues. Germline CDR1 and CDR2: SGHAT and FQNNGV. The CDR3 loop is CASSTGQGLSPLHF. The CDR3 DNA reads as TGTGCCAGCAGTACGGGACAGGGACTCTCACCCCTCCACTTT.

V is TRBV28 and J is TRBJ1-2, with D possibly TRBD1 on 5 matching bases. The ends were cut back, 5 bases at V and 4 bases at J, with 17 bases in the middle. From germline, CDR1 is MDHEN and CDR2 SYDVKM. CDR3 size: 15 residues. CDR3 in DNA: TGTGCCAGCAGTCCCGGGACCCCGCGGGTCTATGGCTACACCTTC. Protein product: CASSPGTPRVYGYTF.

The V gene is TRBV19, the J gene TRBJ1-4; the D gene is possibly TRBD1 (6 bases). V lost 4 bases, J lost 8 bases, and 20 bases lay in between. Germline-derived CDR1 and CDR2 are LNHDA and SQIVND (reference sequence). The CDR3 runs to 16 residues. The CDR3, as DNA: TGTGCCAGTAGTAACCCCAACAGGGCCTGGGACGAAAAACTGTTTTTT. It codes for CASSNPNRAWDEKLFF.

The rearrangement uses TRBV7-2 and TRBJ1-5, with D possibly being TRBD1 (5 bases). The V gene lost 0 bases and the J gene lost 2 bases, with 20 bases spanning the gap. This CDR3 comprises 19 residues. Germline V gene sequence: CDR1 SGHTA, CDR2 FQGNSA. The CDR3 nucleotides read TGTGCCAGCAGCTTAGCCTGGTGCAGGGTAAGATGGGGCAATCAGCCCCAGCATTTT. It translates to CASSLAWCRVRWGNQPQHF.

CDR3 nucleotides: TGTGCCAGCAGGCCTGGGTGGGGATCACTTAGGGGCACTGAAGCTTTCTTT. This sequence encodes CASRPGWGSLRGTEAFF. The chain employs TRBV11-2 and TRBJ1-1; D is perhaps TRBD1 (5 bases). V dropped 6 bases and J dropped 4 bases, with 24 bases sitting between them. This CDR3 comprises 17 residues. Per germline, CDR1 SGHAT and CDR2 FQNNGV. The entire variable domain, with the rest obtained from reference TRBV11-2 and TRBJ1-1, is as follows: EAGVAQSPRYKIIEKRQSVAFWCNPISGHATLYWYQQILGQGPKLLIQFQNNGVVDDSQLPKDRFSAERLKGVDSTLKIQPAKLEDSAVYLCASRPGWGSLRGTEAFFGQGTRLTVV.

The chain uses TRBV6-6 and TRBJ2-5, with D perhaps TRBD2 (6 bases). V was trimmed by 8 bases and J by 2 bases, leaving 15 bases between them. The CDR3 contains 14 residues. Per the germline V gene, CDR1 is MNHNY and CDR2 is SVGAGI (reference sequence). Written as DNA, the CDR3 is TGTGCCAGCGGGACTTCGACCCTTCAAGAGACCCAGTACTTC. Amino acid sequence: CASGTSTLQETQYF.